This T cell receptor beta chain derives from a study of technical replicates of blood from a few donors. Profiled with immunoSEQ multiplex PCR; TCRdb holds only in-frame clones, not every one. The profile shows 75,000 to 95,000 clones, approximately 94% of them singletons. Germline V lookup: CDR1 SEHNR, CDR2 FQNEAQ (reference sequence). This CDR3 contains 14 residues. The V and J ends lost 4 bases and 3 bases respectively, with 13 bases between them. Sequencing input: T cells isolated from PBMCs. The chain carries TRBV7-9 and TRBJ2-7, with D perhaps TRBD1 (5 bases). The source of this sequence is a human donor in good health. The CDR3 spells CASSSSDSHYEQYF. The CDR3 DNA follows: TGTGCCAGCAGCTCGTCTGACAGCCACTACGAGCAGTACTTC.